The 8 T cell receptor beta chains presented below share a single source sample, sequenced in a study of blood T cell repertoires in COVID-19. Here immunoSEQ multiplex PCR was the method, and the copy in TCRdb shows in-frame clones only, minus some. Of more than 250,000 clones detected, 85% to 90% appear once; the ten largest clones hold under 11%. The sequenced sample consisted of PBMCs or T cells enriched from blood (not recorded which). The source of these receptors is a woman aged 18 to 35 who had recovered from COVID-19.

V is TRBV3-1 (or the pseudogene TRBV3-2) and J is TRBJ1-1; TRBD1 is a possible D gene (6 bases). Per germline, CDR1 LGHDT and CDR2 YNNKEL (reference sequence). Trimming removed 4 bases from V and 11 bases from J, with 17 bases in between. The CDR3 covers 13 residues. CDR3 loop: CASSPTRQAFAFF. The DNA for the CDR3 is TGTGCCAGCAGCCCAACCAGACAGGCGTTTGCTTTCTTT.

This clone was observed a handful of times. The rearrangement uses TRBV28 and TRBJ2-2, with 11 bases fitting TRBD1. Trimming removed 7 bases from V and 5 bases from J; junction bases left unmatched: 6. The CDR3 is 15 amino acids. CDR1 and CDR2 (germline): MDHEN, SYDVKM. CDR3 amino acids: CASTPGTGGTGELFF. CDR3 in DNA: TGTGCCAGCACCCCTGGGACAGGGGGAACCGGGGAGCTGTTTTTT.

The rearrangement links TRBV29-1 to TRBJ2-2; D uncertain. Germline CDR1 reads SQVTM; CDR2 reads ANQGSEA. V lost 4 bases and J 6 bases, leaving 3 bases between the germline ends. This CDR3 contains 10 residues. The DNA of the CDR3 is TGCAGCGTTGCAGCCGGGGAGCTGTTTTTT. Residues: CSVAAGELFF.

The chain couples TRBV11-3 to TRBJ2-3; 7 positions match TRBD1. The CDR3 is 15 amino acids. J gave up 0 bases and V 5 bases, and 5 bases lay outside the gene matches. Germline CDR1 is SGHNT and CDR2 is YENEEA. In DNA form, the CDR3 reads TGTGCCAGCAGCCGTGGGACAGCGAGCACAGATACGCAGTATTTT. It yields the protein CASSRGTASTDTQYF.

The J gene is TRBJ2-1, the V gene TRBV19; D might be TRBD1 (5 bases). Germline CDR1 and CDR2: LNHDA and SQIVND (reference sequence). V was shortened by 2 bases and J by 5 bases, with 10 bases between the two germline ends. This CDR3 has 14 amino acids. The CDR3, as DNA: TGTGCCAGTAGTATAATCGGCAGGGACAATGAGCAGTTCTTC. Its translation: CASSIIGRDNEQFF.

J is TRBJ2-1 and V is TRBV9; the match to TRBD1 covers 9 bases. Germline CDR1 is SGDLS and CDR2 is YYNGEE. The CDR3 is 14 amino acids. The J segment lost 6 bases and the V segment lost 7 bases, leaving 8 bases of the junction unmatched. The CDR3 spells CASGSGTGSNEQFF. Here the CDR3 DNA reads TGTGCCAGCGGGTCCGGGACAGGGAGCAATGAGCAGTTCTTC.

V and J are TRBV10-3 and TRBJ1-1; 12 bases line up with TRBD1. Trimming took 6 bases from V and 7 from J; bases not matched to a gene: 12. CDR1 and CDR2 (germline): ENHRY, SYGVKD. This CDR3 contains 16 residues. CDR3 bases: TGTGCCATCAGCCTCCCTCCGGGACAGGGGGCAATTGAAGCTTTCTTT. This encodes CAISLPPGQGAIEAFF.

The table lists this clone with a count of one. The chain combines TRBV7-8 with TRBJ2-5; 7 bases match TRBD2. The CDR3 has 13 amino acids. Per the germline V gene, CDR1 is SGHVS and CDR2 is FQNEAQ. The trim removed 5 bases at V and 5 bases at J, leaving 5 bases unmatched. CDR3 residues: CASSRGGWETQYF. For the CDR3, the DNA is TGTGCCAGCAGCCGCGGGGGATGGGAGACCCAGTACTTC.